A selection of T cell receptor beta chains follows, all from one sample in a study of blood T cell repertoires in COVID-19. TCRdb's table, derived via immunoSEQ multiplex PCR, lists solely in-frame clones and lacks some. The sample has about half a million clones, 85% to 90% seen once. The specimen was peripheral blood. These receptors were taken from a man between 18 and 35 years old with COVID-19, enrolled during active disease. Both conserved end residues are trimmed from each CDR3.

>TRBV25-1|TRBJ2-1
ASGVAGGPYNEQF
>TRBV5-5|TRBJ2-7
ASSLPTGGYEQY
>TRBV21-1|TRBJ2-1
ASSPPRHGEQF
>TRBV5-1|TRBJ2-3
ASSLGQDTQY
>TRBV2|TRBJ2-7
ASSQTPPREQY
>TRBV6-4|TRBJ1-1
ASSEGTGGVTEAF
>TRBV7-2|TRBJ2-7
ASSTRTSGGFGEQY
>TRBV6-1|TRBJ1-2
ASSEGGQGRIDYGYT
>TRBV5-4|TRBJ2-2
ASSWSGTSRTGELF
>TRBV19|TRBJ2-7
ASSSIATSSYEQY
>TRBV30|TRBJ2-3
AWSAPLGLAGRGGQY
>TRBV19|TRBJ2-7
ASSAQGYEQY
>TRBV7-2|TRBJ1-3
ASSANRRVGNTIY
>TRBV6-5|TRBJ2-1
ASSYQRELHNEQF
>TRBV5-1|TRBJ2-1
ASSPQTSANEQF
>TRBV7-9|TRBJ1-2
ASSLDRGLANYGYT
>TRBV30|TRBJ2-1
ALTGPQPNNEQF
>TRBV7-9|TRBJ1-1
ASSSIPRGAF
>TRBV4-1|TRBJ2-3
ASSHNPEDTDTQY
>TRBV7-2|TRBJ2-3
ASSLVRAGGVEADTQY
>TRBV5-4|TRBJ2-3
ASSFWASGGSTDTQY
>TRBV7-2|TRBJ2-2
ASSLAGLAGGRDTGELF
>TRBV6-5|TRBJ1-2
ASSYSGKGSNYGYT
>TRBV10-1|TRBJ2-2
ASSGGSETGELF
>TRBV6-5|TRBJ2-3
ASSTAWADTQY
>TRBV4-1|TRBJ1-1
ASSRQYSGSNTEAF
>TRBV11-3|TRBJ2-7
ASSSGTGFSEQY
>TRBV5-5|TRBJ2-3
ASSLAPGGEDTQY
>TRBV9|TRBJ2-3
ASSLRLGLTDTQY
>TRBV5-4|TRBJ1-2
AGGTDFYGYT
>TRBV29-1|TRBJ2-7
SVEGGNPGLALGEQY
>TRBV6-1|TRBJ1-2
ASSEQTGKKDGYT
>TRBV10-3|TRBJ2-1
AISAGQGDSYNEQF
>TRBV6-5|TRBJ2-2
ASSYLSGDTGELF
>TRBV19|TRBJ2-7
ASSHFGGAAYEQY
>TRBV19|TRBJ1-2
ATTGHHNYGYT
>TRBV5-5|TRBJ2-5
ASSPWVAGGGETQY
>TRBV2|TRBJ2-7
ASSDRETSYEQY
>TRBV5-1|TRBJ2-1
ASSLAIYSGVYNEQF
>TRBV6-5|TRBJ2-7
ASRVAGVAEQY
>TRBV4-2|TRBJ2-1
ASSQDFRGAEQF
>TRBV19|TRBJ2-1
ASSNPRAGTGGYNEQF
>TRBV7-6|TRBJ1-1
ASSSETPRMNTEAF
>TRBV7-9|TRBJ2-3
ASSLVVTDTQY
>TRBV6-1|TRBJ1-2
ASSERGYT
>TRBV5-1|TRBJ2-1
ASSPGVALYNEQF
>TRBV10-2|TRBJ1-5
ASTEDRGPWQPQH
>TRBV3-1/TRBV3-2|TRBJ2-1
ASSPLAGAQF